These 23 T cell receptor beta chains came from one sample sequenced in a study of T cell responses to AZD1222 COVID-19 vaccine. The repertoire was sequenced with immunoSEQ multiplex PCR; TCRdb's copy has only in-frame clones and lacks some. Of about 96,000 clones in the sample, roughly nine tenths were seen once. Sequenced material: peripheral blood, taken on day 0 of AZD1222 vaccination. The receptor set was obtained from an adult in good health.

V usage is TRBV10-2 and J usage is TRBJ2-3; 8 positions agree with TRBD2. Trimming took 6 bases from V and 0 from J; bases not matched to a gene: 8. The CDR3 totals 16 residues. The germline CDR1 and CDR2 sequences are WSHSY and SAAADI. This CDR3 is CASSEPRGGSTDTQYF. CDR3 DNA: TGCGCCAGCAGCGAGCCCCGGGGGGGAAGCACAGATACGCAGTATTTT.

The chain carries TRBV28 and TRBJ1-5; TRBD1 might be the D (5 bases). CDR1 and CDR2 from the germline V gene are MDHEN and SYDVKM. The CDR3 has 15 amino acids. Between the trimmed V and J ends, which lost 5 bases and 0 bases, there was a span of 11 bases. The CDR3 reads CASSRGIYSNQPQHF. The CDR3 DNA reads TGTGCCAGCAGTCGGGGGATTTATAGCAATCAGCCCCAGCATTTT.

The gene calls are TRBV28 and TRBJ2-1; D not certain. Germline V CDR1 and CDR2: MDHEN, SYDVKM. The CDR3 runs 14 residues. Trimming took off 6 bases at V and 0 bases at J, with 9 bases between the two ends. CDR3 DNA sequence: TGTGCCAGCAGAGAGCACAGCTCCTACAATGAGCAGTTCTTC. Its translation is CASREHSSYNEQFF.

The V gene is TRBV5-1, the J gene TRBJ2-6, with D perhaps matching TRBD2 (5 bases). Germline V gene sequence: CDR1 SGHRS, CDR2 YFSETQ. The CDR3 has 15 residues. V was pared by 3 bases and J by 1 base, with 8 bases between. CDR3 region: CASSWSGSGANVLTF. CDR3 in DNA: TGCGCCAGCAGCTGGTCGGGGTCTGGGGCCAACGTCCTGACTTTC.

Only one count was recorded for this clone. The chain employs TRBV14 and TRBJ2-1; D is perhaps TRBD2 (7 bases). Trimming removed 0 bases at V and 9 bases at J, with 15 bases between. Germline values: CDR1 SGHDN, CDR2 FVKESK. The CDR3 spans 15 residues. CDR3 amino acids: CASSQDRGANTEQFF. The CDR3 bases are TGTGCCAGCAGCCAAGATCGGGGGGCCAATACTGAGCAGTTCTTC.

The J gene is TRBJ2-3, the V gene TRBV27; D gene ambiguous. From germline, CDR1 is MNHEY and CDR2 SMNVEV (reference sequence). This CDR3 has 13 residues. The V and J ends lost 5 bases and 2 bases respectively, with 8 bases between them. CDR3: CASSVLATDTQYF. The CDR3 DNA follows: TGTGCCAGCAGTGTCCTTGCCACAGATACGCAGTATTTT.

The genes are TRBV3-1 (or the pseudogene TRBV3-2) and TRBJ2-1; 10 bases line up with TRBD1. Germline V lookup: CDR1 LGHDT, CDR2 YNNKEL (reference sequence). The junction had 10 bases not matched to a gene; V was cut back by 4 bases and J by 4 bases. The CDR3 is 17 residues long. DNA for the CDR3: TGTGCCAGCAGCCGGAACCTACCGGGACAGGGGTACAATGAGCAGTTCTTC. Its protein is CASSRNLPGQGYNEQFF.

This clone came up once. The chain has TRBV7-8 and TRBJ2-2; 11 bases are shared with TRBD2. The trim removed 6 bases at V and 0 bases at J, leaving 0 bases unmatched. Germline assignment: CDR1 SGHVS and CDR2 FQNEAQ. This CDR3 is 15 amino acids long. CDR3 bases: TGTGCCAGCAGACTAGCGGGGGCGAACACCGGGGAGCTGTTTTTT. This encodes CASRLAGANTGELFF. The full variable domain, in which reference TRBV7-8 and TRBJ2-2 provide the parts outside the CDR3, is GAGVSQSPRYKVAKRGQDVALRCDPISGHVSLFWYQQALGQGPEFLTYFQNEAQLDKSGLPSDRFFAERPEGSVSTLKIQRTQQEDSAVYLCASRLAGANTGELFFGEGSRLTVL.

This clone is a singleton in its sample. The rearrangement links TRBV2 to TRBJ1-5; D remains unclear. V shed 3 bases and J shed 3 bases, with 9 bases lying between them. The germline V gene encodes CDR1 SNHLY and CDR2 FYNNEI. This CDR3 spans 14 amino acids. The CDR3 DNA is TGTGCCAGCAGTGAGGTGTGGGACAATCAGCCCCAGCATTTT. Protein: CASSEVWDNQPQHF.

This clone has a single count. CDR3 DNA sequence: TGTGCCAGCAGGGATCAGGGCGGGGGCTACACCTTC. Translated: CASRDQGGGYTF. V usage is TRBV28 and J usage is TRBJ1-2; D is perhaps TRBD1 (5 bases). Germline CDR1 is MDHEN and CDR2 is SYDVKM. Trimming pared 6 bases from V and 8 bases from J, leaving 13 bases between. The CDR3 is 12 residues long.

The rearrangement joins TRBV7-9 to TRBJ2-2; no definite D call. This CDR3 comprises 14 residues. V was shortened by 4 bases and J by 4 bases, with 10 bases between the two germline ends. Germline CDR1 and CDR2: SEHNR and FQNEAQ (reference sequence). CDR3 bases: TGTGCCAGCAGCTCCAGAGCTTCCACCGGGGAGCTGTTTTTT. As protein: CASSSRASTGELFF.

The chain links TRBV10-1 to TRBJ1-4, with a possible D match to TRBD1 (6 bases). The CDR3 is made up of 18 amino acids. Trimming shortened V by 7 bases and J by 3 bases, and 24 bases separated the two germline ends. Germline CDR1 WNHNN, CDR2 SYGVQD (reference sequence). The CDR3 DNA is TGCGCCAGCATATATCAGGAACCGCGGGACACATCTAATGAAAAACTGTTTTTT. This translates into CASIYQEPRDTSNEKLFF.

The rearrangement links TRBV5-1 to TRBJ2-1, with TRBD2 as a possible D gene (6 bases). The germline V and J ends were trimmed by 0 bases and 0 bases, with 7 bases remaining between them. CDR3 length: 15 residues. Per germline, CDR1 SGHRS and CDR2 YFSETQ. In nucleotides, the CDR3 is TGCGCCAGCAGCTTGGGCGGGGTCTCCTACAATGAGCAGTTCTTC. Translated, it gives CASSLGGVSYNEQFF.

This clone showed up just a few times. The V and J genes are TRBV5-1 and TRBJ2-1, with 10 bases lining up with TRBD1. After removal of 4 bases from V and 6 bases from J, the junction contained 4 bases not matched to a gene. Germline lookup yields CDR1 SGHRS and CDR2 YFSETQ. This CDR3 has 14 amino acids. CDR3 in DNA: TGCGCCAGCAGCATGGGGACAGGGGCCAATGAGCAGTTCTTC. Amino acid sequence: CASSMGTGANEQFF.

This clone was picked up one time. The rearrangement joins TRBV18 to TRBJ2-7; tentative D call: TRBD2 (5 bases). The V and J ends lost 2 bases and 7 bases respectively, with 9 bases between them. The CDR3 is 12 residues long. Germline CDR1 is KGHSH and CDR2 is LQKENI. CDR3 loop: CASSPGPGEQYF. The CDR3 nucleotides are TGTGCCAGCTCACCAGGGCCGGGGGAGCAGTACTTC.

The chain couples TRBV30 to TRBJ1-2; no clear D gene. CDR3 length: 15 amino acids. Trimming removed 0 bases from V and 5 bases from J, with 16 bases in between. Germline CDR1 and CDR2: GTSNPN and SVGIG (reference sequence). Here the CDR3 DNA reads TGTGCCTGGAGTGTAGGTGGCGGGGATACTTATGGCTACACCTTC. It translates to CAWSVGGGDTYGYTF.

The V call is TRBV7-3, the J call TRBJ1-1, with 7 bases identical to TRBD1. The germline gives CDR1 SGHTA, CDR2 FQGTGA. The CDR3 has 14 amino acids. Trimming cost V 5 bases and J 2 bases; bases outside gene matches: 5. Here the CDR3 reads CASSRQGTNTEAFF. In nucleotides, the CDR3 is TGTGCCAGCAGCCGACAGGGTACTAACACTGAAGCTTTCTTT. The whole variable domain, remainder taken from reference TRBV7-3 and TRBJ1-1, is GAGVSQTPSNKVTEKGKYVELRCDPISGHTALYWYRQSLGQGPEFLIYFQGTGAADDSGLPNDRFFAVRPEGSVSTLKIQRTERGDSAVYLCASSRQGTNTEAFFGQGTRLTVV.

J is TRBJ2-7 and V is TRBV5-4; maybe TRBD1 (6 bases). The CDR3 covers 16 residues. V shed 4 bases and J shed 4 bases, with 21 bases lying between them. Germline CDR1 and CDR2: SGHNT and YYREEE (reference sequence). CDR3 in amino acids: CASSERTGTLLYEQYF. CDR3 coding DNA: TGTGCCAGCAGCGAAAGAACCGGGACATTACTTTACGAGCAGTACTTC.

The V and J genes are TRBV9 and TRBJ2-3, with 9 bases matching TRBD2. Germline V gene lookup returns CDR1 SGDLS and CDR2 YYNGEE. With V trimmed by 4 bases and J by 6 bases, 6 bases remained unmatched. The CDR3 extends over 14 amino acids. CDR3 bases: TGTGCCAGCAGCCTACTAGCGGGCGGGGATACGCAGTATTTT. As protein: CASSLLAGGDTQYF.

The V and J genes are TRBV19 and TRBJ1-5; D possibly corresponds to TRBD1 (6 bases). Germline CDR1 reads LNHDA; CDR2 reads SQIVND (reference sequence). V shed 1 base and J shed 4 bases, with 23 bases lying between them. This CDR3 has 19 amino acids. The CDR3 DNA is TGTGCCAGTAGTATAGGCCAGGGTGGGTGGGGCACAGGGAATCAGCCCCAGCATTTT. Residues: CASSIGQGGWGTGNQPQHF.

The chain couples TRBV2 to TRBJ1-1; D unclear. V was clipped by 6 bases and J by 5 bases, with 13 bases between them. CDR1 is SNHLY, CDR2 FYNNEI, per germline. The CDR3 runs to 13 residues. As DNA, the CDR3 is TGTGCCAGCAGGGGGATGCTCGTTACTGAAGCTTTCTTT. Translated: CASRGMLVTEAFF.

The chain carries TRBV11-3 and TRBJ2-3; TRBD2 aligns across 11 bases. The CDR3 has 17 residues. V lost 1 base and J lost 3; bases outside the gene matches: 6. CDR1 is SGHNT, CDR2 YENEEA, per germline. The CDR3 region is CASSLALTSGGTDTQYF. The CDR3 DNA reads as TGTGCCAGCAGCTTAGCCTTAACTAGCGGGGGAACAGATACGCAGTATTTT.

This chain connects TRBV10-3 to TRBJ2-7; D remains ambiguous. The CDR3 runs 14 residues. Germline CDR1 ENHRY, CDR2 SYGVKD. V was pared by 0 bases and J by 8 bases, with 14 bases between. The CDR3 coding sequence is TGTGCCATCAGTGAGTCGCTCCACTCCGAGCAGCAGTACTTC. Its translation: CAISESLHSEQQYF.